The 4 T cell receptor beta chains listed next were all sequenced from one sample in a study of patients and donors after allogeneic stem cell transplantation. TCRdb reprocessed the RT-PCR reads via MiXCR and lists one record per CDR3 protein. The data show roughly 880,000 distinct CDR3 sequences, roughly 18% seen once. Material: blood, either unsorted or a sorted T cell fraction (not recorded which). The receptors were sampled from a human donor who was either an allogeneic HSCT recipient or a stem cell or donor lymphocyte infusion donor (not recorded which). It is not recorded whose cells these are; they may come from a transplant donor.

There are a few counts of this clonotype. The chain is built from TRBV7-8 and TRBJ2-1, with 7 bases identical to TRBD1. V gave up 6 bases and J gave up 5 bases; unmatched junction bases: 10. Germline values: CDR1 SGHVS, CDR2 FQNEAQ. This CDR3 has 15 amino acids. CDR3 residues: CASRTGTDSNNEQFF. The CDR3 DNA is TGTGCCAGCAGGACCGGGACAGACAGCAACAATGAGCAGTTCTTC.

The CDR3 DNA reads TGTGCCAGCAGCCGAGACGAGAGCTCCTACAATGAGCAGTTCTTC. This codes for CASSRDESSYNEQFF. The chain is built from TRBV7-2 and TRBJ2-1; D is unresolved. The V end lost 5 bases, the J end lost 0 bases, and 11 bases lay between the germline ends. This CDR3 has 15 amino acids. Germline CDR1 SGHTA, CDR2 FQGNSA.

This clonotype was recorded a few times. The chain recombines TRBV5-1 with TRBJ2-1; 14 bases align to TRBD2. V dropped 5 bases and J dropped 9; count of bases not matched to a gene: 7. CDR3 length: 15 residues. Germline V gives CDR1 SGHRS, CDR2 YFSETQ. The CDR3 nucleotides read TGCGCCAGCAGGGGACTAGCGGGGGTGGATGGTGAGCAGTTCTTC. It specifies CASRGLAGVDGEQFF.

This clonotype was found a few times. This chain joins TRBV7-2 and TRBJ1-2, with D unresolved. This CDR3 has 13 residues. CDR1 is SGHTA, CDR2 FQGNSA, per germline. The V gene lost 3 bases and the J gene lost 8 bases, with 13 bases spanning the gap. CDR3 in DNA: TGTGCCAGCAGCTTTGACGACCGAATGGGCTACACCTTC. Residues: CASSFDDRMGYTF.